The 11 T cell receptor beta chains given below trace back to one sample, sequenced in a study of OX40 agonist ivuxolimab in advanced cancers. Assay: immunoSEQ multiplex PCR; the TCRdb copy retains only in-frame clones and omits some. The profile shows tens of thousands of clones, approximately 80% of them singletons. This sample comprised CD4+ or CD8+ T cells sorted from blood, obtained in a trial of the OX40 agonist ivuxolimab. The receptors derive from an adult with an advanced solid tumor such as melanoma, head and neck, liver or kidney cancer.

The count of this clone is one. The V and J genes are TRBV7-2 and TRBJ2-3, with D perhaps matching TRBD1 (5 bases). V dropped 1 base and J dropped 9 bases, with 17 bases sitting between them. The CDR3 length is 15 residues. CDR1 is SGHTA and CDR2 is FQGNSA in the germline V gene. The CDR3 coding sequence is TGTGCCAGCAGCTTAGGTCCGACGGAAGGGGTAACGCAGTATTTT. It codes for CASSLGPTEGVTQYF.

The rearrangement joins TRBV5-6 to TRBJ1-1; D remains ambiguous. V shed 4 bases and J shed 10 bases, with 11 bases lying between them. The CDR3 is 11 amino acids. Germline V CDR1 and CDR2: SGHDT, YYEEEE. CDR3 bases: TGTGCCAGCAGCGGAAGAGGAGGAGCTTTCTTT. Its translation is CASSGRGGAFF.

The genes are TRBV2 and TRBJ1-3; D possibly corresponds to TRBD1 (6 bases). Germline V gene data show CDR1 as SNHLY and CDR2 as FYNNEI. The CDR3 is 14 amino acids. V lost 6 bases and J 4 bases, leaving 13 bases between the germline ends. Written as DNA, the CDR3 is TGTGCCAGCAGCCCCCCAGGGGCGGGAAACACCATATATTTT. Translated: CASSPPGAGNTIYF.

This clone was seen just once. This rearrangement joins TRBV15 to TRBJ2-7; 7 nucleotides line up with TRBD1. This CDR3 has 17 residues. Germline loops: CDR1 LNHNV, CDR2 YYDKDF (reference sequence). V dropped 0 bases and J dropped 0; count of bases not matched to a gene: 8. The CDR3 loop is CATSRDPRDSSSYEQYF. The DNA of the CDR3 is TGTGCCACCAGCAGAGACCCCCGGGACAGTAGCTCCTACGAGCAGTACTTC. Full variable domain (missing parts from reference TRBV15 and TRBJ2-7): DAMVIQNPRYQVTQFGKPVTLSCSQTLNHNVMYWYQQKSSQAPKLLFHYYDKDFNNEADTPDNFQSRRPNTSFCFLDIRSPGLGDTAMYLCATSRDPRDSSSYEQYFGPGTRLTVT.

The CDR3 protein is CASSSLGNSNTEAFF. In nucleotides, the CDR3 is TGTGCCAGCAGCTCCCTGGGCAATTCGAACACTGAAGCTTTCTTT. The V and J genes are TRBV5-6 and TRBJ1-1, with D unresolved. Between the trimmed V and J ends, which lost 3 bases and 1 base, there was a span of 13 bases. Per germline, CDR1 SGHDT and CDR2 YYEEEE. The CDR3 is 15 residues long.

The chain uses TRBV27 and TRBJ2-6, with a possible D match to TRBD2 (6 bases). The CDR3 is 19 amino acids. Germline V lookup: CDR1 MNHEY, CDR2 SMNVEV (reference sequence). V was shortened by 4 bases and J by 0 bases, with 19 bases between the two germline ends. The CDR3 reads CASSSRGAGYSSGANVLTF. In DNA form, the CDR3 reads TGTGCCAGCAGTTCGCGAGGGGCGGGGTACAGCTCTGGGGCCAACGTCCTGACTTTC.

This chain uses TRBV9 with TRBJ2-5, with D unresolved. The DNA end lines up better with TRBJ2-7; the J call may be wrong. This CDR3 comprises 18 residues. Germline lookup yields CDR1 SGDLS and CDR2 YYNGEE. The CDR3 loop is CASGKSSLHPMESYEQYF. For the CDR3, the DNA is TGTGCCAGCGGGAAATCCAGCCTACATCCTATGGAATCCTACGAGCAGTACTTC.

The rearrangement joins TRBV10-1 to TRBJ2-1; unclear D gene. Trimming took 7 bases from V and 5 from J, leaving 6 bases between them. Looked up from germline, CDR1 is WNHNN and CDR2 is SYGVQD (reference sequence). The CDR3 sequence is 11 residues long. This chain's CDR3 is CASTRNNEQFF. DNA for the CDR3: TGCGCCAGCACGAGGAACAATGAGCAGTTCTTC.

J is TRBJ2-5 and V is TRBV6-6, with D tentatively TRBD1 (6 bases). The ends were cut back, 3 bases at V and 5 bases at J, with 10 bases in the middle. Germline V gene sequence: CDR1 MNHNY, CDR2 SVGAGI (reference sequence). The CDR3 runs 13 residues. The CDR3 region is CASSYSGEETQYF. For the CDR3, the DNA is TGTGCCAGCAGTTATTCAGGGGAGGAGACCCAGTACTTC.

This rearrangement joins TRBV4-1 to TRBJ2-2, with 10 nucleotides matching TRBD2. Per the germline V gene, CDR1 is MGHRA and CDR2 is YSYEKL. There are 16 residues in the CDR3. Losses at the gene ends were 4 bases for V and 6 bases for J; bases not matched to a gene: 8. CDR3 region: CASSRGTSALPGELFF. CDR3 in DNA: TGCGCCAGCAGCCGAGGGACTAGCGCTTTACCCGGGGAGCTGTTTTTT.

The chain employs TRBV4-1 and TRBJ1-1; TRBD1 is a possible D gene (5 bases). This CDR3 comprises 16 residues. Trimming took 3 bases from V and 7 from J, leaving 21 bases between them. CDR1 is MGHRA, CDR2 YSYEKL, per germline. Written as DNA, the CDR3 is TGCGCCAGCAGCCAGGGGCCCGTTGGAGGGGCTAGTGAAGCTTTCTTT. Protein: CASSQGPVGGASEAFF.